This TCR beta chain emerged from a study of blood T cells in healthy people across ages. A second PCR of about 6 to 12 cycles used a sample-barcoded 5' primer and a J-beta primer mix. Carrying 12 random nucleotides, a template-switch adaptor labeled each individual cDNA molecule. TCRdb itself ran the 5' RACE reads through MiXCR, one entry per CDR3 protein. The data hold about 1.6 million distinct CDR3 sequences, with approximately 32% observed a single time. Concerning this clonotype itself: The junction departs from germline at one end; a sequencing error may be responsible.

The clonotype originates from a woman aged 30 to 39 in good health. Sequenced input: blood.

This CDR3 is CASSAVGENYGYAF. The CDR3 region has the DNA TGTGCCAGCAGCGCTGTCGGGGAGAACTATGGCTACGCCTTC. The chain uses TRBV2 and TRBJ1-2; D is uncertain. The CDR3 has 14 residues. Germline CDR1 is SNHLY and CDR2 is FYNNEI. Based on the CDR3 plus reference TRBV2 and TRBJ1-2, the full variable domain is EPEVTQTPSHQVTQMGQEVILRCVPISNHLYFYWYRQILGQKVEFLVSFYNNEISEKSEIFDDQFSVERPDGSNFTLKIRSTKLEDSAMYFCASSAVGENYGYAFGSGTRLTVV.